The source of this TCR beta chain is a study of CD8+ T cells in alopecia areata. Whole-study context: It was oral tofacitinib, at 5 to 10 mg twice daily, that treated patients received. Overall study findings and caveats: Among the cells sequenced in scalp samples are also the resident alphabeta T cells of normal skin. Lesional scalp, especially alopecia totalis/universalis, showed higher clonality than normal scalp.

RNA extraction and reverse transcription yielded cDNA as sequencing template. The data were produced by immunoSEQ multiplex PCR, yet TCRdb's version contains in-frame clones alone and is incomplete. In the table there are 150,000 to 200,000 clones, approximately 67% of which are singletons. In this sample, this clone turned up a few times. Its cognate antigen is unknown. Trimming shortened V by 5 bases and J by 0 bases, and 11 bases separated the two germline ends. The CDR3 spans 16 residues. In germline, CDR1 is SGHVS, CDR2 FQNEAQ. The treatment: oral pan-JAK inhibitor, 5-10 mg twice daily. The sequencing used CD4+ T cells sorted from blood, collected at approximately week 50, from a patient treated with tofacitinib. The clonotype was recovered from a human donor with alopecia areata. The chain couples TRBV7-8 to TRBJ2-6; a possible D gene is TRBD1 (5 bases). As DNA, the CDR3 is TGTGCCAGCAGCCTAGGACATCTCTCTGGGGCCAACGTCCTGACTTTC. Translation: CASSLGHLSGANVLTF.